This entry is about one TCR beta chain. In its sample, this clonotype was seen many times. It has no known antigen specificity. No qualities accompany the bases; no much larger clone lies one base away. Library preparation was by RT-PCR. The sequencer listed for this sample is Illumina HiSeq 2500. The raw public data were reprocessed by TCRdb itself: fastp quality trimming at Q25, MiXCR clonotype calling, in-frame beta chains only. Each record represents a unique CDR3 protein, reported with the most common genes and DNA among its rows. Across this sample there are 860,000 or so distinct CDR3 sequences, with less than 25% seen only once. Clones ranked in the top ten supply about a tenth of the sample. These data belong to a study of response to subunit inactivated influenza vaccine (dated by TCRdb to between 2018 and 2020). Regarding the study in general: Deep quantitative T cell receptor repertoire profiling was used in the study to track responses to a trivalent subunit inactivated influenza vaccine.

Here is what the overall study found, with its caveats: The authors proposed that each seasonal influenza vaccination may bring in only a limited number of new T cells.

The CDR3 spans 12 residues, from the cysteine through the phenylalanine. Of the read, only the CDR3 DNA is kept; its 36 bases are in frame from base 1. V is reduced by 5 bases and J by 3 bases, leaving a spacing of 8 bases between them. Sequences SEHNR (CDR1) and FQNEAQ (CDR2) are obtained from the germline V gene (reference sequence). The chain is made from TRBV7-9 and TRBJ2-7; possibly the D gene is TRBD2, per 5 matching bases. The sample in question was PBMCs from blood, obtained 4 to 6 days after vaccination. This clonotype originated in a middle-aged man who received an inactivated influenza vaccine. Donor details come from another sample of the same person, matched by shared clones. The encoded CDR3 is CASSRRDYEQYF. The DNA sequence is TGTGCCAGCAGCCGCCGGGACTACGAGCAGTACTTC.